These 29 T cell receptor beta chains share one sample of origin, sequenced in a study of spatial heterogeneity in lung cancer (dated by TCRdb to the late 2010s). Interpreted using the paper, the time point label stands for: blood at routine non-recurrence follow-up after resection. Receptor libraries were prepared by 5' RACE. Data came from a NextSeq 500. Using fastp at Q25 and MiXCR, TCRdb reprocessed the public reads and kept productive beta chains. Entries are consolidated by CDR3 protein sequence, retaining the most common genes and DNA. This sample has approximately 16,000 distinct CDR3 sequences in its table, and about 6% of those were observed once. 25% of the sample belongs to the ten largest clones. Source: PBMCs, taken at follow-up. The receptor set was obtained from a male donor with early-stage non-small cell lung cancer.

The chain is built from TRBV11-2 and TRBJ1-1; TRBD1 aligns across 7 bases. The CDR3 consists of 14 residues. The germline V gene has CDR1 SGHAT and CDR2 FQNNGV. After removal of 2 bases from V and 6 bases from J, the junction contained 6 bases not matched to a gene. CDR3 region: CASSLNRQGSEAFF. In DNA form, the CDR3 reads TGTGCCAGCAGCTTAAATAGACAGGGTTCTGAAGCTTTCTTT. Complete variable domain (other parts from reference TRBV11-2 and TRBJ1-1): EAGVAQSPRYKIIEKRQSVAFWCNPISGHATLYWYQQILGQGPKLLIQFQNNGVVDDSQLPKDRFSAERLKGVDSTLKIQPAKLEDSAVYLCASSLNRQGSEAFFGQGTRLTVV.

This clonotype is labeled as medium-sized. The genes are TRBV15 and TRBJ2-5, with D unresolved. Trimming pared 8 bases from V and 1 base from J, leaving 11 bases between. The CDR3 is 13 amino acids. Germline lookup yields CDR1 LNHNV and CDR2 YYDKDF (reference sequence). The CDR3 DNA reads TGTGCCACCTCCCCGCAGGCCCAAGAGACCCAGTACTTC. Amino acid sequence: CATSPQAQETQYF.

Many counts were recorded for this clonotype. This rearrangement joins TRBV20-1 to TRBJ2-1; 8 positions agree with TRBD2. CDR3 size: 14 residues. The junction had 12 bases not matched to a gene; V was cut back by 5 bases and J by 9 bases. In germline, CDR1 is DFQATT, CDR2 SNEGSKA (reference sequence). CDR3 protein: CSASGTRGISEQFF. CDR3 nucleotide sequence: TGCAGTGCTTCCGGGACTAGAGGTATCAGTGAGCAGTTCTTC.

The sample holds many counts of this clonotype. This sequence joins TRBV4-2 and TRBJ2-3; TRBD2 aligns across 14 bases. The V gene's germline CDR1 is LGHNA and CDR2 YNFKEQ. The CDR3 has 20 residues. The junction had 14 bases not matched to a gene; V was cut back by 4 bases and J by 2 bases. The CDR3 reads CASSLSPGLAGVGHTDTQYF. CDR3 DNA: TGTGCCAGCAGCCTTTCGCCGGGACTAGCGGGAGTGGGGCACACAGATACGCAGTATTTT.

This clonotype was seen ten or more times. The chain carries TRBV5-1 and TRBJ2-3, with 9 bases matching TRBD1. Germline V gives CDR1 SGHRS, CDR2 YFSETQ. This CDR3 has 14 residues. Germline trimming cut 2 bases from V and 5 bases from J; bases unmatched to any gene: 3. The CDR3 sequence is CASSFLGQGDTQYF. The CDR3 coding sequence is TGCGCCAGCAGCTTTCTGGGACAGGGAGATACGCAGTATTTT.

This clonotype came up many times. The V gene is TRBV4-2, the J gene TRBJ2-7; 13 bases match TRBD2. There are 18 residues in the CDR3. The junction had 9 bases not matched to a gene; V was cut back by 1 base and J by 3 bases. Germline V lookup: CDR1 LGHNA, CDR2 YNFKEQ. CDR3 coding DNA: TGTGCCAGCAGCCAAGGAGGGACTAGCGGGACAGGTGGCTACGAGCAGTACTTC. The encoded protein is CASSQGGTSGTGGYEQYF.

Ten or more counts support this clonotype. The V and J genes are TRBV20-1 and TRBJ2-3; 7 bases line up with TRBD1. This CDR3 has 13 residues. Germline CDR1 and CDR2: DFQATT and SNEGSKA (reference sequence). The V gene end was trimmed by 7 bases and the J gene end by 2 bases; junction bases not matched to a gene: 6. Here the CDR3 DNA reads TGCAGTGAAGGACAGGCCTCCACAGATACGCAGTATTTT. This sequence encodes CSEGQASTDTQYF.

Worth noting for this clonotype: A much larger clone is a single base away; this may be a read error. This chain links TRBV28 with TRBJ1-2, with TRBD1 as a possible D gene (5 bases). V lost 7 bases and J lost 4, with 16 bases in between. Germline assignment: CDR1 MDHEN and CDR2 SYDVKM. This CDR3 is 14 amino acids long. This CDR3 is CASTQRGAVYGYTF. In nucleotides, the CDR3 is TGTGCCAGCACGCAAAGGGGCGCAGTCTATGGCTACACCTTC.

This clonotype is medium-sized (0.01 to 0.1%) within its sample. The genes are TRBV7-9 and TRBJ2-5; 9 bases line up with TRBD1. CDR1 is SEHNR and CDR2 is FQNEAQ in the germline V gene (reference sequence). This CDR3 is built from 15 residues. With V trimmed by 5 bases and J by 4 bases, 8 bases remained unmatched. In nucleotides, the CDR3 is TGTGCCAGCAGCCCACAGGGGGCGCGGGGAGAGACCCAGTACTTC. This gives the protein CASSPQGARGETQYF.

This clonotype showed up many times. The rearrangement links TRBV9 to TRBJ2-7; D possibly corresponds to TRBD2 (6 bases). CDR1 is SGDLS, CDR2 YYNGEE, per germline. V lost 3 bases and J lost 3, with 16 bases in between. The CDR3 covers 15 residues. Written as DNA, the CDR3 is TGTGCCAGCAGCGCGAGCTGGGGGGACGGCTACGAGCAGTACTTC. It codes for CASSASWGDGYEQYF.

This clonotype was seen only a few times. This chain joins TRBV6-1 and TRBJ2-2; no clear D gene. The CDR3 length is 13 residues. Germline V gene data show CDR1 as MNHNS and CDR2 as SASEGT. Trimming took off 6 bases at V and 2 bases at J, with 7 bases between the two ends. The CDR3 sequence is CASRQTNTGELFF. In nucleotides, the CDR3 is TGTGCCAGCAGGCAGACTAACACCGGGGAGCTGTTTTTT.

This clonotype was found many times. The genes are TRBV4-3 and TRBJ2-7; unclear D gene. The CDR3 consists of 14 residues. V was trimmed by 2 bases and J by 9 bases, leaving 17 bases between them. Per germline, CDR1 LGHNA and CDR2 YSLEER. DNA of the CDR3: TGCGCCAGCAGCCAACTGGACCACCGGTCGGTGCAGTACTTC. Translation: CASSQLDHRSVQYF.

At least ten counts were recorded for this clonotype. The chain uses TRBV6-6 and TRBJ2-2; D may be TRBD2 (6 bases). There are 15 residues in the CDR3. V lost 3 bases, J lost 1 base, and 9 bases lay in between. The germline V gene encodes CDR1 MNHNY and CDR2 SVGAGI (reference sequence). The CDR3 DNA reads as TGTGCCAGCAGTTATTGGGGGGAGAACACCGGGGAGCTGTTTTTT. This translates into CASSYWGENTGELFF.

V usage is TRBV30 and J usage is TRBJ1-1, with a possible D match to TRBD1 (5 bases). Germline V gene sequence: CDR1 GTSNPN, CDR2 SVGIG (reference sequence). The ends were cut back, 3 bases at V and 2 bases at J, with 16 bases in the middle. This CDR3 is built from 15 residues. The CDR3 here is CAWSPSPGSNTEAFF. CDR3 DNA: TGTGCCTGGAGCCCTTCCCCAGGGAGCAACACTGAAGCTTTCTTT.

This clonotype came up many times. The chain joins TRBV6-5 to TRBJ2-5, with D possibly called TRBD1 or TRBD2 (5 bases each). The V gene's germline CDR1 is MNHEY and CDR2 SVGAGI. V dropped 5 bases and J dropped 1 base, with 14 bases sitting between them. CDR3 length: 15 amino acids. The CDR3 is CASSPRGRTQETQYF. CDR3 sequence (DNA): TGTGCCAGCAGTCCCCGGGGCAGGACCCAAGAGACCCAGTACTTC.

This clonotype was seen many times. The V gene is TRBV7-2, the J gene TRBJ2-3, with D unresolved. Trimming took off 5 bases at V and 6 bases at J, with 9 bases between the two ends. Germline CDR1 reads SGHTA; CDR2 reads FQGNSA. There are 12 residues in the CDR3. In nucleotides, the CDR3 is TGTGCCAGCAGCCAAGACATTGATACGCAGTATTTT. Protein product: CASSQDIDTQYF. The full variable domain, with the rest looked up from reference TRBV7-2 and TRBJ2-3, is GAGVSQSPSNKVTEKGKDVELRCDPISGHTALYWYRQSLGQGLEFLIYFQGNSAPDKSGLPSDRFSAERTGGSVSTLTIQRTQQEDSAVYLCASSQDIDTQYFGPGTRLTVL.

This clonotype was observed at least ten times. The CDR3, as DNA: TGTGCCAGCAGTTTATCGTTCCCCAGCTACGAGCAGTACTTC. Amino acid sequence: CASSLSFPSYEQYF. The chain carries TRBV27 and TRBJ2-7; D gene uncertain. The germline V and J ends were trimmed by 0 bases and 3 bases, with 9 bases remaining between them. The CDR3 consists of 14 residues. Per the germline V gene, CDR1 is MNHEY and CDR2 is SMNVEV (reference sequence).

The table lists this clonotype with many counts. CDR3: CASSGAGSLTSTDTQYF. The CDR3 nucleotides are TGTGCCAGCAGTGGGGCCGGTTCATTAACAAGCACAGATACGCAGTATTTT. The chain employs TRBV5-4 and TRBJ2-3, with a weak D call TRBD1 (5 bases). CDR1 is SGHNT and CDR2 is YYREEE in the germline V gene (reference sequence). This CDR3 has 17 residues. V was shortened by 5 bases and J by 0 bases, with 19 bases between the two germline ends.

The table lists this clonotype with many counts. The rearrangement links TRBV20-1 to TRBJ2-7; D is possibly TRBD2 (5 bases). Trimming removed 0 bases from V and 2 bases from J, with 14 bases in between. Germline CDR1 is DFQATT and CDR2 is SNEGSKA (reference sequence). The CDR3 totals 15 residues. This chain's CDR3 is CSARDVATGAYEQYF. CDR3 coding DNA: TGCAGTGCTAGAGACGTAGCCACCGGGGCCTACGAGCAGTACTTC.

This clonotype was counted ten times or more. V usage is TRBV6-5 and J usage is TRBJ2-1, with 11 bases matching TRBD1. This CDR3 spans 15 amino acids. Per germline, CDR1 MNHEY and CDR2 SVGAGI. With 2 bases clipped from V and 7 bases from J, the junction kept 4 bases outside the gene matches. The CDR3 reads CASSYGQGAQNEQFF. CDR3 DNA sequence: TGTGCCAGCAGTTACGGACAGGGGGCACAAAATGAGCAGTTCTTC.

At least ten counts were recorded for this clonotype. The chain joins TRBV6-5 to TRBJ2-3; D possibly corresponds to TRBD2 (5 bases). With 5 bases removed from V and 5 bases from J, the gap between germline ends came to 14 bases. This CDR3 has 14 residues. Germline loops: CDR1 MNHEY, CDR2 SVGAGI. The DNA of the CDR3 is TGTGCCAGCAGTGAGTCCTGGGAGAGAGATACGCAGTATTTT. Encoded protein: CASSESWERDTQYF.

The chain links TRBV7-8 to TRBJ2-1; 8 positions agree with TRBD2. The CDR3 runs 19 residues. Germline CDR1 reads SGHVS; CDR2 reads FQNEAQ. Trimming removed 1 base from V and 3 bases from J; junction bases left unmatched: 14. CDR3: CASSLGRLAGRRNYNEQFF. In DNA form, the CDR3 reads TGTGCCAGCAGCTTAGGAAGGCTAGCGGGCCGAAGAAACTACAATGAGCAGTTCTTC.

This clonotype was counted ten times or more. This chain links TRBV5-1 with TRBJ2-1; maybe TRBD1 (5 bases). The CDR3 sequence is 17 residues long. The germline V gene has CDR1 SGHRS and CDR2 YFSETQ. V shed 5 bases and J shed 1 base, with 19 bases lying between them. The CDR3 sequence is CASRPPRVLSSYNEQFF. DNA of the CDR3: TGCGCCAGCAGGCCCCCCAGGGTCCTTTCGTCCTACAATGAGCAGTTCTTC.

Many counts were recorded for this clonotype. The chain uses TRBV5-1 and TRBJ2-1; possibly TRBD1 for D (5 bases). Trimming took off 0 bases at V and 6 bases at J, with 7 bases between the two ends. Germline assignment: CDR1 SGHRS and CDR2 YFSETQ. The CDR3 extends over 13 amino acids. CDR3 region: CASSLGQGNEQFF. The CDR3, as DNA: TGCGCCAGCAGCTTGGGGCAGGGCAATGAGCAGTTCTTC. Based on the CDR3 plus reference TRBV5-1 and TRBJ2-1, the full variable domain is KAGVTQTPRYLIKTRGQQVTLSCSPISGHRSVSWYQQTPGQGLQFLFEYFSETQRNKGNFPGRFSGRQFSNSRSEMNVSTLELGDSALYLCASSLGQGNEQFFGPGTRLTVL.

This clonotype has a count of ten or more. The chain joins TRBV6-5 to TRBJ2-3; 9 positions match TRBD2. The V gene end was trimmed by 5 bases and the J gene end by 2 bases; junction bases not matched to a gene: 2. The CDR3 is 14 amino acids. Germline lookup yields CDR1 MNHEY and CDR2 SVGAGI. The CDR3, as DNA: TGTGCCAGCAGTCTAGCGGGGCTCACAGATACGCAGTATTTT. This codes for CASSLAGLTDTQYF.

This clonotype was counted ten times or more. The chain combines TRBV7-2 with TRBJ2-5; 11 bases line up with TRBD2. The CDR3 is 17 residues long. CDR1 and CDR2 (germline): SGHTA, FQGNSA. V lost 0 bases, J lost 4 bases, and 7 bases stayed unmatched. This CDR3 is CASSLALGTSGGETQYF. CDR3 sequence (DNA): TGTGCCAGCAGCTTAGCCCTCGGGACTAGCGGTGGAGAGACCCAGTACTTC.

Ten or more counts support this clonotype. The V and J genes are TRBV28 and TRBJ2-7, with TRBD2 identical over 9 bases. CDR1 MDHEN and CDR2 SYDVKM come from the germline V gene. Trimming at V came to 6 bases and at J to 3 bases, leaving 9 bases not matched to a gene. CDR3 length: 15 amino acids. As DNA, the CDR3 is TGTGCCAGCAGCCGACCCGGGACTAGCTACTACGAGCAGTACTTC. This encodes CASSRPGTSYYEQYF.

Relative to its sample, this clonotype is medium-sized (0.01 to 0.1%). The V and J genes are TRBV9 and TRBJ1-1; a possible D gene is TRBD1 (5 bases). CDR1 is SGDLS, CDR2 YYNGEE, per germline. This CDR3 comprises 16 residues. V was pared by 3 bases and J by 3 bases, with 18 bases between. The CDR3 protein is CASSGLKGPGDTEAFF. The CDR3 DNA follows: TGTGCCAGCAGCGGCCTTAAGGGGCCAGGCGACACTGAAGCTTTCTTT.

The rearrangement links TRBV7-2 to TRBJ1-1, with a weak D call TRBD1 (5 bases). Germline-derived CDR1 and CDR2 are SGHTA and FQGNSA. Trimming removed 2 bases at V and 10 bases at J, with 17 bases between. This CDR3 has 14 amino acids. The CDR3 here is CASSLSRVVFRAFF. Here the CDR3 DNA reads TGTGCCAGCAGCTTAAGCAGGGTGGTGTTTCGAGCTTTCTTT.